The rows below give T cell receptor beta chains drawn from one sample of a study of T cell responses to AZD1222 COVID-19 vaccine. Some clones are missing from TCRdb's copy, which holds only in-frame ones; the method was immunoSEQ multiplex PCR. The sample lists about 92,000 clones; under 95% were seen once. Sequenced material: peripheral blood, taken on day 0 of AZD1222 vaccination. The source of these receptors is an adult in good health. Each CDR3 is given without its conserved first and last residue. For some rows the clone size is stated as once, few or many, or as a class when expanded; others skip it.

size	J	V	CDR3
NA	TRBJ2-3	TRBV27	ASSLKYSTDTQY
NA	TRBJ1-1	TRBV4-2	ASSHGTVNTEAF
NA	TRBJ2-3	TRBV15	ATSRGPGGTDTQY
NA	TRBJ1-3	TRBV6-1	ASSEAWAVGNTIY
NA	TRBJ2-2	TRBV7-3	ASRGTGNTGELF
NA	TRBJ2-7	TRBV7-9	ASSEGTGRYEQY
once	TRBJ2-2	TRBV7-2	ASSLASGMGTGELF
NA	TRBJ2-3	TRBV2	ASSDQRATQY
once	TRBJ2-7	TRBV2	ASSFTYEQY
few	TRBJ2-3	TRBV14	ASSFTDTQY
NA	TRBJ1-1	TRBV9	ASSPGTLNTEAF
NA	TRBJ1-1	TRBV18	ASSLDRNTEAF
NA	TRBJ1-5	TRBV12-3/TRBV12-4	ASSLSLQPQH
NA	TRBJ1-4	TRBV5-1	ASSLEAGELF
NA	TRBJ2-1	TRBV7-9	ASSFPGGEQF
NA	TRBJ2-1	TRBV4-1	ASSQEGAGGQFRF
NA	TRBJ2-3	TRBV9	ASSVATSGSSTDTQY
NA	TRBJ2-3	TRBV19	ASSFMPGDTQY
NA	TRBJ1-1	TRBV6-5	ASLSLTEAF
NA	TRBJ1-2	TRBV18	ASSPLTGVGNYGYT
few	TRBJ1-4	TRBV2	ASSWYMGEKLF
NA	TRBJ2-3	TRBV2	ASTAFSTGTDTQY
NA	TRBJ1-2	TRBV5-1	ASSLDSPDYGYT
NA	TRBJ1-5	TRBV28	ASSLNERAENQPQH
NA	TRBJ1-1	TRBV18	ASSPAQNTEAF
NA	TRBJ1-2	TRBV6-5	ASSMTGGGNYGYT
NA	TRBJ2-7	TRBV9	ASSVMDVSYEQY
few	TRBJ1-2	TRBV5-6	ASRSGQPLRGYT
once	TRBJ2-3	TRBV7-2	ASSLVSGGRDTQY
NA	TRBJ2-5	TRBV7-3	ASSFGTHQETQY
NA	TRBJ2-3	TRBV7-3	ASSPLGGDTQY
NA	TRBJ2-1	TRBV10-3	AIERGGSDNEQF
NA	TRBJ1-6	TRBV6-2/TRBV6-3	ASSNTAQATKSPLH
NA	TRBJ1-5	TRBV19	ASSYNRGGGNQPQH
NA	TRBJ2-2	TRBV5-1	ASSLSRDRGGGELF
NA	TRBJ2-2	TRBV2	ASVVAGNTGELF
NA	TRBJ1-5	TRBV10-3	ATQTGSPNQPQH
NA	TRBJ1-1	TRBV5-1	ASSLEIGENTEAF
NA	TRBJ2-2	TRBV28	ASSSPRQLLNTGELF
NA	TRBJ2-5	TRBV3-1/TRBV3-2	ASSQDGRGGLETQY
NA	TRBJ2-2	TRBV5-1	ASSSRAGSVTGELF
NA	TRBJ2-1	TRBV7-2	ASRPTVYNEQF
NA	TRBJ1-1	TRBV4-2	ASSQLIVGLNTEAF
NA	TRBJ2-4	TRBV30	ACQTPTIQY
NA	TRBJ1-2	TRBV6-5	ASREAGVRGYT
few	TRBJ1-1	TRBV6-2/TRBV6-3	ASSSTRQGAAEAF
NA	TRBJ1-4	TRBV7-9	ASRMTGNDEKLF
NA	TRBJ2-7	TRBV7-2	ASSLALANSYEQY
NA	TRBJ1-6	TRBV6-6	ASSYGRNNSPLH
NA	TRBJ1-1	TRBV18	ASSQGQGYTEAF
once	TRBJ2-2	TRBV7-9	ASSARGTGNTGELF
once	TRBJ1-1	TRBV2	ASSEIGQATAEAF
few	TRBJ2-5	TRBV10-1	ASSEPLAGGQETQY